Shown below are 10 T cell receptor beta chains from a single sample sequenced in a study of cytomegalovirus exposure and HLA in healthy donors. PCR employed 60 Vbeta and 13 Jbeta primers. Repertoires were generated with immunoSEQ multiplex PCR, while TCRdb's copy carries only in-frame clones and drops some. The sample records about 190,000 clones, 60% to 80% being singletons. The sequenced material came from PBMCs. The source is a woman aged 18-29 years in good health and CMV-seronegative.

Points on this clone: Mismatch with germline at one junction end may stem from a read error. The chain links TRBV28 to TRBJ1-2; no firm D call. Germline V lookup: CDR1 MDHEN, CDR2 SYDVKM. There are 17 residues in the CDR3. The CDR3 sequence: CASSPPAYNRNNYDYTF. CDR3 coding DNA: TGTGCCAGCAGTCCGCCCGCATACAATAGGAACAACTATGACTACACCTTC.

The V gene is TRBV7-9, the J gene TRBJ1-1; TRBD1 is a possible D gene (5 bases). The CDR3 is 14 residues long. The germline CDR1 and CDR2 sequences are SEHNR and FQNEAQ (reference sequence). V lost 5 bases and J 3 bases, leaving 13 bases between the germline ends. Written as DNA, the CDR3 is TGTGCCAGCAGCCCCCCCGGGGGTGACACTGAAGCTTTCTTT. Translation: CASSPPGGDTEAFF.

This clone was observed once. The chain recombines TRBV6-1 with TRBJ1-5, with D maybe TRBD1 (5 bases). CDR3 length: 14 residues. Trimming cost V 2 bases and J 0 bases, with 5 bases left between them. Germline assignment: CDR1 MNHNS and CDR2 SASEGT. The CDR3, as DNA: TGTGCCAGCAGTGAAAGGGGTAGCAATCAGCCCCAGCATTTT. It is translated as CASSERGSNQPQHF.

For the CDR3, the DNA is TGTGCCAGCAGCTTGTCCCAGAACACCGGGGAGCTGTTTTTT. It encodes CASSLSQNTGELFF. The genes are TRBV7-7 and TRBJ2-2, with D unclear. Germline CDR1 and CDR2: SSHAT and FNYEAQ (reference sequence). This CDR3 has 14 residues. The germline V and J ends were trimmed by 3 bases and 1 base, with 6 bases remaining between them.

CDR3 in amino acids: CSALAEETQYF. Here the CDR3 DNA reads TGCAGTGCATTGGCAGAAGAGACCCAGTACTTC. V is TRBV20-1 and J is TRBJ2-5; D is unresolved. Germline V gives CDR1 DFQATT, CDR2 SNEGSKA (reference sequence). Trimming took 6 bases from V and 3 from J, leaving 8 bases between them. CDR3 length equals 11 residues.

The count of this clone is one. The rearrangement links TRBV28 to TRBJ1-3; D remains unclear. CDR3 length: 16 amino acids. Germline V gene sequence: CDR1 MDHEN, CDR2 SYDVKM. V shed 5 bases and J shed 0 bases, with 14 bases lying between them. The CDR3 region has the DNA TGTGCCAGCAGTCCGGGTGGAAGGAGCTCTGGAAACACCATATATTTT. Translation gives CASSPGGRSSGNTIYF.

The chain employs TRBV4-3 and TRBJ2-1; TRBD2 matches at 10 bases. The CDR3 spans 15 residues. In germline, CDR1 is LGHNA, CDR2 YSLEER. Trimming cost V 4 bases and J 3 bases; bases outside gene matches: 3. The CDR3 nucleotides are TGCGCCAGCAGCCGGAGACTAGCGGGCTACAATGAGCAGTTCTTC. It is translated as CASSRRLAGYNEQFF.

The rearrangement links TRBV2 to TRBJ1-1; no definite D call. Between the trimmed V and J ends, which lost 3 bases and 3 bases, there was a span of 11 bases. Germline CDR1 is SNHLY and CDR2 is FYNNEI. The length of the CDR3 is 14 residues. The CDR3 protein is CASSDKTGDTEAFF. The CDR3 DNA follows: TGTGCCAGCAGTGATAAGACGGGAGACACTGAAGCTTTCTTT.

The rearrangement links TRBV4-1 to TRBJ2-3; 8 bases align to TRBD2. Germline values: CDR1 MGHRA, CDR2 YSYEKL. V gave up 0 bases and J gave up 4 bases; unmatched junction bases: 6. This CDR3 spans 16 amino acids. CDR3 residues: CASSQERAGVSDTQYF. The CDR3, as DNA: TGCGCCAGCAGCCAAGAGCGAGCGGGAGTTTCAGATACGCAGTATTTT.

The V call is TRBV19, the J call TRBJ1-1, with 7 bases matching TRBD1. Looked up from germline, CDR1 is LNHDA and CDR2 is SQIVND (reference sequence). The CDR3 has 13 residues. J was trimmed by 5 bases and V by 9 bases; bases with no gene match: 9. CDR3 sequence: CASQTGSRTEAFF. In DNA, the CDR3 is TGTGCCAGCCAGACAGGGAGTAGGACTGAAGCTTTCTTT.